This T cell receptor beta chain was profiled in a study of blood T cell repertoires in COVID-19. Germline V CDR1 and CDR2: MNHEY, SVGEGT. CDR3 length: 12 amino acids. Unmatched junction bases numbered 4, after V lost 5 bases and J lost 9 bases. Some clones are missing from TCRdb's copy, which holds only in-frame ones; the method was immunoSEQ multiplex PCR. This table has over 120,000 clones, 70% to 90% appearing once. The chain combines TRBV6-2 or TRBV6-3 with TRBJ2-1; TRBD1 matches 7 bases. This clonotype was obtained from a man between 70 and 80 years old with acute or convalescent COVID-19. Sequenced sample: peripheral blood. The CDR3 region is CASSLQGSEQFF. In nucleotides, the CDR3 is TGTGCCAGCAGTCTACAGGGGAGTGAGCAGTTCTTC.